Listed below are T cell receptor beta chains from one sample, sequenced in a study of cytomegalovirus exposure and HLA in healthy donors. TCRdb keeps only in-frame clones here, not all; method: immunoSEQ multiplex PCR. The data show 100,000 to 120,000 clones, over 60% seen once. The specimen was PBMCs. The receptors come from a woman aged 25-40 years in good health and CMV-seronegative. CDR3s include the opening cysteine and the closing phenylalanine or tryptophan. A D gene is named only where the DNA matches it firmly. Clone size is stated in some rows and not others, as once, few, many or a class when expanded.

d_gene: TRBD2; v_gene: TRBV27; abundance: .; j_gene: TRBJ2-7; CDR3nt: TGTGCCAGCAGTTTAAGCGGGGGGTCCGCCGAGCAGTACTTC; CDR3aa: CASSLSGGSAEQYF
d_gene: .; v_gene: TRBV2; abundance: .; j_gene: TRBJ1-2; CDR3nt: TGTGCCAGCAGGGAACAGGTGAACTATGGCTACACCTTC; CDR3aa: CASREQVNYGYTF
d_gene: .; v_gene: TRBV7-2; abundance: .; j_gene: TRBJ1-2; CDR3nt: TGTGCCAGCAGCTTAGCCACATATGGCTACACCTTC; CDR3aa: CASSLATYGYTF
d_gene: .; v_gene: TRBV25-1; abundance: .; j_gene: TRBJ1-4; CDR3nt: TGTGCCAGCAGTGAAGTTGACATGGCCCCCCTGTTTTTT; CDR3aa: CASSEVDMAPLFF
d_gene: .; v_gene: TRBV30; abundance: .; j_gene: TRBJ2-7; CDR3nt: TGTGCCTGGAGTCCCAGGAGGGCAGAGCAGTACTTC; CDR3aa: CAWSPRRAEQYF
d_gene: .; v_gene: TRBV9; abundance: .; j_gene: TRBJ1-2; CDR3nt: TGTGCCAGCAACCCCGGTAGGGGGGGCCGGTTTGGCTACACCTTC; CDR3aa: CASNPGRGGRFGYTF
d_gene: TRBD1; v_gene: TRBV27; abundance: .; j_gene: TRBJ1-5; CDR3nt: TGTGCCAGCAGTTCAGGACAGGCCTCGCTGCCCCAGCATTTT; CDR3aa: CASSSGQASLPQHF
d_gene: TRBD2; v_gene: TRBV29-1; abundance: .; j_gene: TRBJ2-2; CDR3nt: TGCAGCGGGGGGAGCGGGGTGAACACCGGGGAGCTGTTTTTT; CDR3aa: CSGGSGVNTGELFF
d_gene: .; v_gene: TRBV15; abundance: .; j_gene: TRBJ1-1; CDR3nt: TGTGCCACCAGCTTCGAGACTGCGCTAATGAACACTGAAGCTTTCTTT; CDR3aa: CATSFETALMNTEAFF
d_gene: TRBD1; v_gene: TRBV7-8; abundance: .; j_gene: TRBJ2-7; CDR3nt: TGTGCCAGCAGCTTAGCGATAGAGGACAGGGGCTCCTACGAGCAGTACTTC; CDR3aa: CASSLAIEDRGSYEQYF
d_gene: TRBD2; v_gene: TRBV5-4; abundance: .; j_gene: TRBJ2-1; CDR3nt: TGTGCCAGCAGCTTGAAGACTAGCGGGGACAATGAGCAGTTCTTC; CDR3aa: CASSLKTSGDNEQFF
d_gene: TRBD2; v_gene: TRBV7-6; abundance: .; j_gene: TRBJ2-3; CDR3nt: TGTGCCAGCAGCTTTTCGGCGGGAGCCAGCACAGATACGCAGTATTTT; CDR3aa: CASSFSAGASTDTQYF
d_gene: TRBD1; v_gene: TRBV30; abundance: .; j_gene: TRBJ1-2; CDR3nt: TGTGCCTGGGGAGAGACAGGGGACTATGGCTACACCTTC; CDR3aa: CAWGETGDYGYTF
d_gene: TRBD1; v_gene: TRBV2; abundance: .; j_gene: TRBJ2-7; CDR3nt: TGTGCCAGCAGTGGGGACAGATTTTACGAGCAGTACTTC; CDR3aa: CASSGDRFYEQYF
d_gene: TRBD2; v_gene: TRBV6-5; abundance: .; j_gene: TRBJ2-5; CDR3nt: TGTGCCAGCAGGAGACTAGCGGGGGGGCCAGAGACCCAGTACTTC; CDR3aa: CASRRLAGGPETQYF
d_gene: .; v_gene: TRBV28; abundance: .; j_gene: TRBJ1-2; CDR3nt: TGTGCCAGCAGTTTAAGCCGGGAAGGTGACTATGGCTACACCTTC; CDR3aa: CASSLSREGDYGYTF
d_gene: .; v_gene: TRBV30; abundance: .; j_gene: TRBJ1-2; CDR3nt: TGTGCCTGGAGTAAGGGTGGAGGGTCAAGCTATGGCTACACCTTC; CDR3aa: CAWSKGGGSSYGYTF
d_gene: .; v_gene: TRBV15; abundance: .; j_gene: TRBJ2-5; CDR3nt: TGTGCCACCAGCAGAGATCCGCGGGCTCAAGAGACCCAGTACTTC; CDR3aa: CATSRDPRAQETQYF
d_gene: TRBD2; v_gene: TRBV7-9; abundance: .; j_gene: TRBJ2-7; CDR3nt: TGTGCCAGCAGCAAATTAGCGGGGGTCTCCTACGAGCAGTACTTC; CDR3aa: CASSKLAGVSYEQYF
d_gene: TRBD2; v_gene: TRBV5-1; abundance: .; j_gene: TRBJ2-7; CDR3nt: TGCGCCAGCAGCTATTCTAGCGGGGGGGATTACGAGCAGTACTTC; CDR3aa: CASSYSSGGDYEQYF
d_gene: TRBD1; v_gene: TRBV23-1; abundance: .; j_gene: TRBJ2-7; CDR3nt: TGCGCCAGCAGGATTCAGGGACAGGGGGCCACCTACGAGCAGTACTTC; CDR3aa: CASRIQGQGATYEQYF
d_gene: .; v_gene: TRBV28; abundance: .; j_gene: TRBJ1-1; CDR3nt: TGTGCCAGCAATGCTCGGGGAACTGAAGCTTTCTTT; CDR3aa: CASNARGTEAFF
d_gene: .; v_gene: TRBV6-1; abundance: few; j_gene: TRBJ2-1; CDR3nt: TGTGCCAGCAGGGATGGGCGCGCATCCTACAATGAGCAGTTCTTC; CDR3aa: CASRDGRASYNEQFF
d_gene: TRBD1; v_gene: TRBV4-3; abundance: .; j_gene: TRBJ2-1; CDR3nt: TGCGCCAGCAGCCAAGATTGGGACAGGGCACGAGGTGAGCAGTTCTTC; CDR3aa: CASSQDWDRARGEQFF
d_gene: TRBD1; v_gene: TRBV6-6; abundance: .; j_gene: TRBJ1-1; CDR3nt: TGTGCCAGCAGTTACCCCGGGACAGGGTACGCTGAAGCTTTCTTT; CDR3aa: CASSYPGTGYAEAFF
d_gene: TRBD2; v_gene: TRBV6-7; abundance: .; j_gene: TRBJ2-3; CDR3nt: TGTGCCAGCAGTTACCGCCGGACTAGCAGAAGCACAGATACGCAGTATTTT; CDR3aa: CASSYRRTSRSTDTQYF
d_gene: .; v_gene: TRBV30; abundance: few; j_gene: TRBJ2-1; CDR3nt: TGTGCCTGGAGTACTCAGGCGGGGACCAATGAGCAGTTCTTC; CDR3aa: CAWSTQAGTNEQFF
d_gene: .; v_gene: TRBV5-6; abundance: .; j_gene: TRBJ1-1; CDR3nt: TGTGCCAGCAGCTTACGGGTGACTGAAGCTTTCTTT; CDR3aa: CASSLRVTEAFF
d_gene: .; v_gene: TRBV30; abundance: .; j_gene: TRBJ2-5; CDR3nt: TGTGCCTGGAGTGTAAGGGGGAGCAGCCAAGAGACCCAGTACTTC; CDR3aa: CAWSVRGSSQETQYF
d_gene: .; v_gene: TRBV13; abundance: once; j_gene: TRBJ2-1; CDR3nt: TGTGCCAGCAGCCTCTTAAGTTCCGGGGTGGGGTACAATGAGCAGTTCTTC; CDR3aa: CASSLLSSGVGYNEQFF
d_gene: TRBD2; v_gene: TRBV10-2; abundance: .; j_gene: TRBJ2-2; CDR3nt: TGCGCCAGCAGGCGTACTAGCGGGAGGGTTGGCACCGGGGAGCTGTTTTTT; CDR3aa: CASRRTSGRVGTGELFF
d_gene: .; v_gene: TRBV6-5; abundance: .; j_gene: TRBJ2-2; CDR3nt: TGTGCCAGCAGTTTCGAGGCCCGGATTGACACCGGGGAGCTGTTTTTT; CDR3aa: CASSFEARIDTGELFF
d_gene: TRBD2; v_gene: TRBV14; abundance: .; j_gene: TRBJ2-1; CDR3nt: TGTGCCAGCAGCCAAGTAGCGGGGGGATCCTACAATGAGCAGTTCTTC; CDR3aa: CASSQVAGGSYNEQFF
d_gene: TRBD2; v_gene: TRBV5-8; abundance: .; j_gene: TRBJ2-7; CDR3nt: TGTGCCAGCGGAAAGGGACTAGCGCAATCCTACGAGCAGTACTTC; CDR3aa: CASGKGLAQSYEQYF
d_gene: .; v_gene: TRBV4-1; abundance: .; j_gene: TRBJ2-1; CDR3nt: TGCGCCAGCAGCCAAGATGTGGTCGGCGGCCGCTCCTACAATGAGCAGTTCTTC; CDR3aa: CASSQDVVGGRSYNEQFF
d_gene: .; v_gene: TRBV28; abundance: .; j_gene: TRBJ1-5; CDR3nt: TGTGCCAGCAGAGAAGGGGATCAGCCCCAGCATTTT; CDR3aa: CASREGDQPQHF
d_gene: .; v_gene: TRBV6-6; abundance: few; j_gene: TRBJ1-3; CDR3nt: TGTGCCAGCAGTGCTCGTACAGGGTCCGGAAACACCATATATTTT; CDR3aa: CASSARTGSGNTIYF
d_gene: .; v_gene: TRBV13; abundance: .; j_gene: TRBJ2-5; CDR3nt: TGTGCCAGCAGCTTAGACAAACAAGAGACCCAGTACTTC; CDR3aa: CASSLDKQETQYF